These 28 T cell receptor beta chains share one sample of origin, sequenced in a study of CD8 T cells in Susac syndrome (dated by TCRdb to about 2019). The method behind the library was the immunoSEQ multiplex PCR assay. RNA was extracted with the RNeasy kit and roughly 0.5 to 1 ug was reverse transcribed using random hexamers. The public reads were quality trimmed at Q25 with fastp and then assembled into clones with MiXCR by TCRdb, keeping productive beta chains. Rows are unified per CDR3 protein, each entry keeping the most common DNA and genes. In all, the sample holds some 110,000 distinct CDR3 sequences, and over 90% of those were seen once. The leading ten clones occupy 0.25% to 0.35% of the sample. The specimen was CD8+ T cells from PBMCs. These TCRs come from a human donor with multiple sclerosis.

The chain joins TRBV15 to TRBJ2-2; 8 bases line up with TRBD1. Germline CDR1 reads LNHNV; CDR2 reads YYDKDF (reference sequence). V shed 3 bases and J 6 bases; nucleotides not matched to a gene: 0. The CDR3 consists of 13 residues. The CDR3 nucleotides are TGTGCCACCAGCAGGGACAGGGCCGGGGAGCTGTTTTTT. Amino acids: CATSRDRAGELFF.

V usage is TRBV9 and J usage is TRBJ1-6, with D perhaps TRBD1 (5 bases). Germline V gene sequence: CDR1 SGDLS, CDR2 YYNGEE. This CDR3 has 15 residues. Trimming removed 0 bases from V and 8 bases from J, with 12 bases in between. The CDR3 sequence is CASSVGQGGDSPLHF. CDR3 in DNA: TGTGCCAGCAGCGTAGGTCAGGGTGGGGATTCACCCCTCCACTTT.

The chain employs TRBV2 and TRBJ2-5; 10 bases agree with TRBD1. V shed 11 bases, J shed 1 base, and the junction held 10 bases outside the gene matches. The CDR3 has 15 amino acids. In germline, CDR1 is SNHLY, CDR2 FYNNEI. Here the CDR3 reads CAGQRTGGFQETQYF. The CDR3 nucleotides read TGTGCCGGCCAGCGGACAGGGGGATTCCAAGAGACCCAGTACTTC.

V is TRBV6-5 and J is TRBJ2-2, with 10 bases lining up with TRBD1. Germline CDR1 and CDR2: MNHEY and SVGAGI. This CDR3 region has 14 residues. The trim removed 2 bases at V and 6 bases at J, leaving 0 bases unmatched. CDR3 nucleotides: TGTGCCAGCAGTTACGGACAGGGGGCCGGGGAGCTGTTTTTT. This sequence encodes CASSYGQGAGELFF.

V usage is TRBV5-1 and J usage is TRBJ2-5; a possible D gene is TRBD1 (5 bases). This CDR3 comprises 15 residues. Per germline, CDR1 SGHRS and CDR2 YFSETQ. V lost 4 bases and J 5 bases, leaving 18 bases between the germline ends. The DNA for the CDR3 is TGCGCCAGCAGCCCCCTGGGAAAGGGGTTGGAGACCCAGTACTTC. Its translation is CASSPLGKGLETQYF.

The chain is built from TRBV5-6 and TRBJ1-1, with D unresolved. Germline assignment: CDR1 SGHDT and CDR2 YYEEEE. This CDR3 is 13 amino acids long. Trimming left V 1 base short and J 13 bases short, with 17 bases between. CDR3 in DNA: TGTGCCAGCAGCTTGCGGACCCCTCTCATAGTTTTCTTT. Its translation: CASSLRTPLIVFF.

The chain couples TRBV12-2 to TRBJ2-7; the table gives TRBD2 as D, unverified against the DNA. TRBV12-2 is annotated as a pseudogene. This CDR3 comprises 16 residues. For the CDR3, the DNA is TGTGCAAGTCGCTTAGCTAGCGGGAGTAGGACCTACGAGCAGTACGTC. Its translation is CASRLASGSRTYEQYV.

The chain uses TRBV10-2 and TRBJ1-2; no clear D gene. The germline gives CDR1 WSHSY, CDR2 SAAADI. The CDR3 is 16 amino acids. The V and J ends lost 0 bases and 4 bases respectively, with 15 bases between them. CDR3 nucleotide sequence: TGCGCCAGCAGTGAGTCTATCGACCGGAGAGCCTATGGCTACACCTTC. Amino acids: CASSESIDRRAYGYTF.

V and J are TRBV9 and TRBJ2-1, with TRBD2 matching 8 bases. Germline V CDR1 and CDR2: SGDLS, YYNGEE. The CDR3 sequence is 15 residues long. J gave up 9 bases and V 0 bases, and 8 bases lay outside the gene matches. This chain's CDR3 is CASSVGGAGGGEQFF. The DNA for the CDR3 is TGTGCCAGCAGCGTAGGGGGGGCGGGAGGAGGTGAGCAGTTCTTC.

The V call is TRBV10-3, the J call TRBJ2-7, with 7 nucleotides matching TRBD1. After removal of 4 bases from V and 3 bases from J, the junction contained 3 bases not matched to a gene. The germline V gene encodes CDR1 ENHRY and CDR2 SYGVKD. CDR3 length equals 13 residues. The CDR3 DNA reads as TGTGCCATCAGTGGGGACAGTTACTACGAGCAGTACGTC. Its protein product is CAISGDSYYEQYV.

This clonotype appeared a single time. The CDR3 sequence is CSARDRQGAAYGYTF. The CDR3, as DNA: TGCAGTGCTAGAGATCGGCAGGGGGCGGCCTATGGCTACACCTTC. The V and J genes are TRBV20-1 and TRBJ1-2; 8 positions agree with TRBD1. Germline loops: CDR1 DFQATT, CDR2 SNEGSKA (reference sequence). The CDR3 has 15 amino acids. After removal of 0 bases from V and 4 bases from J, the junction contained 7 bases not matched to a gene.

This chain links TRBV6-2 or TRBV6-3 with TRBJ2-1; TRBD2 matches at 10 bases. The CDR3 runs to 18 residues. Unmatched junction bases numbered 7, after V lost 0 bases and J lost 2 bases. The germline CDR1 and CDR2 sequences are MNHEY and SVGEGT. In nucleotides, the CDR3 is TGTGCCAGCAGTTACTCGAATAGCGGGGGGTTGGCCTACAATGAGCAGTTCTTC. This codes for CASSYSNSGGLAYNEQFF.

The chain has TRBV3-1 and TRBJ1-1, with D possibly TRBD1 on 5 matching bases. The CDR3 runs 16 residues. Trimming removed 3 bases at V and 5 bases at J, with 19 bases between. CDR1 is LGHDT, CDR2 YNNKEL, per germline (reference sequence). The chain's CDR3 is CASSHFGAHRGTEAFF. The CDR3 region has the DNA TGTGCCAGCAGCCATTTCGGGGCCCACCGGGGGACTGAAGCTTTCTTT.

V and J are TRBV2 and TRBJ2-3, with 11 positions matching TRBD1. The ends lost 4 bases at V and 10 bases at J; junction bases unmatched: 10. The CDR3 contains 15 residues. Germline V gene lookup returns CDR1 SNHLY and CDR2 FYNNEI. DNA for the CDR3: TGTGCCAGCAGTGTTGGACAGGGGGCGGCGGGGGCGCAGTATTTT. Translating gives CASSVGQGAAGAQYF.

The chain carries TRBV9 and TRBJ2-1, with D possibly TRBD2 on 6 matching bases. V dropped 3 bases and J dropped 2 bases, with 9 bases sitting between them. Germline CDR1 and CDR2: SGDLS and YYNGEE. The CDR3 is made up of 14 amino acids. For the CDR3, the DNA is TGTGCCAGCAGCGGTAGCGGTGCCTACAATGAGCAGTTCTTC. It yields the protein CASSGSGAYNEQFF.

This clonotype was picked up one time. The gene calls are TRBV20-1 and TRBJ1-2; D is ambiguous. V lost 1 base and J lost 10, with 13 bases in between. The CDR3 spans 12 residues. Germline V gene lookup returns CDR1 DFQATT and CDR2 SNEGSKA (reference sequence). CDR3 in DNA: TGCAGTGCTAGAGCCGGTCGGGGAGACTACACCTTC. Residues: CSARAGRGDYTF.

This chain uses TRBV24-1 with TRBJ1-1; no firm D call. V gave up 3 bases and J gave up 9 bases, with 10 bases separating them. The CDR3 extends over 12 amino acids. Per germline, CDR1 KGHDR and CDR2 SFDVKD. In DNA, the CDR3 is TGTGCCACCAGTGATGCCCGGCACCAAGCTTTCTTT. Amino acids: CATSDARHQAFF.

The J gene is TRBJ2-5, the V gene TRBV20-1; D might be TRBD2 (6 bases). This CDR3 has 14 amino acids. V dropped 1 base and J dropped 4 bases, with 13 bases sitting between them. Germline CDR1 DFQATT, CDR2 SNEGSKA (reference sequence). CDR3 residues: CSARVFYGRETQYF. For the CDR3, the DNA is TGCAGTGCTAGAGTCTTTTACGGGAGAGAGACCCAGTACTTC.

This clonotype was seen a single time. The DNA of the CDR3 is TGTGCCAGCACCCTCGGTGGGGTGTCCTACGAGCAGTACTTC. Residues: CASTLGGVSYEQYF. The chain combines TRBV28 with TRBJ2-7; D gene unclear. V was trimmed by 7 bases and J by 1 base, leaving 14 bases between them. CDR3 length: 14 residues. Germline CDR1 and CDR2: MDHEN and SYDVKM. Filled out from reference TRBV28 and TRBJ2-7, the complete variable domain reads DVKVTQSSRYLVKRTGEKVFLECVQDMDHENMFWYRQDPGLGLRLIYFSYDVKMKEKGDIPEGYSVSREKKERFSLILESASTNQTSMYLCASTLGGVSYEQYFGPGTRLTVT.

The CDR3 sequence is CASSPGRGAKFF. Written as DNA, the CDR3 is TGTGCCAGCAGCCCAGGGAGGGGTGCCAAGTTCTTC. The J gene is TRBJ2-1, the V gene TRBV5-8, with TRBD2 matching 7 bases. This CDR3 is 12 amino acids long. Germline-derived CDR1 and CDR2 are SGHTS and YDEGEE. Losses at the gene ends were 4 bases for V and 14 bases for J; bases not matched to a gene: 9. Variable domain in full (rest from reference TRBV5-8 and TRBJ2-1): EAGVTQSPTHLIKTRGQQATLRCSPISGHTSVYWYQQALGLGLQFLLWYDEGEERNRGNFPPRFSGRQFPNYSSELNVNALELEDSALYLCASSPGRGAKFFGPGTRLTVL.

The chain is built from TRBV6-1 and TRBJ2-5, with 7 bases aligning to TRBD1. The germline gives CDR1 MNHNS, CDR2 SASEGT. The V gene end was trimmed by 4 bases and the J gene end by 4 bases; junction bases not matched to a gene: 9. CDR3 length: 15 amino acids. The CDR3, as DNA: TGTGCCAGCAGTGTCCCCAGGGGGTCAAGAGAGACCCAGTACTTC. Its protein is CASSVPRGSRETQYF.

The CDR3 reads CASSYSFQGYEQYF. The CDR3 DNA is TGTGCCAGCAGTTATTCCTTTCAGGGGTACGAGCAGTACTTC. The chain recombines TRBV6-5 with TRBJ2-7; perhaps TRBD1 as D (6 bases). Germline V gene data show CDR1 as MNHEY and CDR2 as SVGAGI. V lost 3 bases to trimming and J lost 4 bases, with 13 bases between them. CDR3 length: 14 residues.

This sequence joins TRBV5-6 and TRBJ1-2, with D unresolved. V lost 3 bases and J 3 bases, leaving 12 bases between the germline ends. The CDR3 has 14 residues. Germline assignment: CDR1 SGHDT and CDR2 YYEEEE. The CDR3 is CASSSQHSHYGYTF. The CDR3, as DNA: TGTGCCAGCAGCTCACAGCATTCCCACTATGGCTACACCTTC.

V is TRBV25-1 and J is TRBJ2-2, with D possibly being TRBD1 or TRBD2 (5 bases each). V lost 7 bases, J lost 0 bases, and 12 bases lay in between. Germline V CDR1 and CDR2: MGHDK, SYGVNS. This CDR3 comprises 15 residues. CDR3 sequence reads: CASTPVGANTGELFF. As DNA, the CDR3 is TGTGCCAGCACCCCAGTGGGGGCGAACACCGGGGAGCTGTTTTTT. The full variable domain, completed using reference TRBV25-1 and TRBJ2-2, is EADIYQTPRYLVIGTGKKITLECSQTMGHDKMYWYQQDPGMELHLIHYSYGVNSTEKGDLSSESTVSRIRTEHFPLTLESARPSHTSQYLCASTPVGANTGELFFGEGSRLTVL.

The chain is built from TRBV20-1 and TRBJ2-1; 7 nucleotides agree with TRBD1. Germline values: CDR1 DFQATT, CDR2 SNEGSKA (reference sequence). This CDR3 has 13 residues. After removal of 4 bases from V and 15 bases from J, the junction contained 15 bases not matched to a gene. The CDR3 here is CSAIRQGPPLRFF. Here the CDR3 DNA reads TGCAGTGCTATCAGACAGGGCCCCCCTTTAAGGTTCTTC.

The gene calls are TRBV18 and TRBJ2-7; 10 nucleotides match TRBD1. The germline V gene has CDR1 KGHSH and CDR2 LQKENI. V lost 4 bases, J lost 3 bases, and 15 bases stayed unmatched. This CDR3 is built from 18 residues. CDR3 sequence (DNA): TGTGCCAGCTCACTACTCCGTGGGACAGGGGTTTATTACTACGAGCAGTACGTC. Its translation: CASSLLRGTGVYYYEQYV.

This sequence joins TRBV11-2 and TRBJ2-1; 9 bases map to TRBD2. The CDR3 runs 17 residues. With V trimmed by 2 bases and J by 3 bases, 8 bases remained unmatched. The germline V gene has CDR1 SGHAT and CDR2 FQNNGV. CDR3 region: CASSLTEGAGGYNEQFF. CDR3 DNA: TGTGCCAGCAGCTTAACAGAAGGAGCGGGAGGCTACAATGAGCAGTTCTTC.

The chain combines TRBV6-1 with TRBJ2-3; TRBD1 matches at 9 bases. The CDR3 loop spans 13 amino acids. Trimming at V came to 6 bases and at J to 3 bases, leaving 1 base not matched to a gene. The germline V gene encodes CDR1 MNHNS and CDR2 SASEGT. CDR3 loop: CASRDRGTDTQYF. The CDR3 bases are TGTGCCAGCAGGGACAGGGGAACAGATACGCAGTATTTT.